The 27 T cell receptor beta chains given below trace back to one sample, sequenced in a study of cytomegalovirus exposure and HLA in healthy donors. The PCR used 60 Vbeta and 13 Jbeta primers. Profiling relied on immunoSEQ multiplex PCR, and the TCRdb table lists in-frame clones only, not all of them. The sample consists of under 170,000 clones, about 60% of them appearing once. Source material: PBMCs. These receptors originate from a woman aged 60-75 years in good health and CMV-seropositive.

The chain combines TRBV7-2 with TRBJ1-1; 7 bases match TRBD1. Germline loops: CDR1 SGHTA, CDR2 FQGNSA. The CDR3 runs to 16 residues. Trimming removed 0 bases from V and 2 bases from J; junction bases left unmatched: 6. This CDR3 is CASSLADRMRNTEAFF. In nucleotides, the CDR3 is TGTGCCAGCAGCTTAGCGGACAGGATGAGAAACACTGAAGCTTTCTTT.

This clone was found once. The chain links TRBV5-6 to TRBJ2-1, with TRBD2 matching over 7 bases. This CDR3 comprises 16 residues. CDR1 and CDR2 (germline): SGHDT, YYEEEE. V lost 4 bases, J lost 5 bases, and 12 bases stayed unmatched. CDR3 coding DNA: TGTGCCAGCAGCGAGTGGTATTGGGGGGGAAACAATGAGCAGTTCTTC. Encoded protein: CASSEWYWGGNNEQFF.

This clone was observed a few times. Different DNA sequences within this sample yield the same CDR3. This sequence joins TRBV7-2 and TRBJ1-1, with D hard to call. Germline V CDR1 and CDR2: SGHTA, FQGNSA. This CDR3 has 11 residues. Trimming shortened V by 6 bases and J by 3 bases, and 5 bases separated the two germline ends. The CDR3 DNA sequence: TGTGCCAGCAGGGGCGACACTGAAGCTTTCTTT. It encodes CASRGDTEAFF.

V usage is TRBV5-4 and J usage is TRBJ2-3; 10 positions agree with TRBD2. This CDR3 has 16 amino acids. Germline CDR1 reads SGHNT; CDR2 reads YYREEE (reference sequence). The J segment lost 2 bases and the V segment lost 3 bases, leaving 6 bases of the junction unmatched. Here the CDR3 reads CASSYWTSGTTDTQYF. The CDR3 DNA reads as TGTGCCAGCAGCTACTGGACTAGCGGCACCACAGATACGCAGTATTTT.

This sequence joins TRBV19 and TRBJ1-2; D is ambiguous. CDR1 is LNHDA and CDR2 is SQIVND in the germline V gene (reference sequence). The CDR3 consists of 14 residues. V was clipped by 3 bases and J by 5 bases, with 13 bases between them. Here the CDR3 reads CASSISVTSYGYTF. The DNA of the CDR3 is TGTGCCAGTAGTATTTCCGTGACTTCATATGGCTACACCTTC.

This clone occurred a few times. This chain uses TRBV30 with TRBJ1-2, with 9 nucleotides matching TRBD1. V dropped 0 bases and J dropped 6; count of bases not matched to a gene: 8. CDR3 size: 15 residues. Germline V CDR1 and CDR2: GTSNPN, SVGIG (reference sequence). This CDR3 is CAWSVITGGYDGYTF. CDR3 coding DNA: TGTGCCTGGAGTGTAATTACAGGGGGCTACGATGGCTACACCTTC. The entire variable domain, with the rest obtained from reference TRBV30 and TRBJ1-2, is as follows: SQTIHQWPATLVQPVGSPLSLECTVEGTSNPNLYWYRQAAGRGLQLLFYSVGIGQISSEVPQNLSASRPQDRQFILSSKKLLLSDSGFYLCAWSVITGGYDGYTFGSGTRLTVV.

This clone was counted only a few times. The identical CDR3 is also encoded by other nucleotide sequences in the sample. The gene calls are TRBV10-3 and TRBJ2-7, with 9 bases aligning to TRBD1. Germline V lookup: CDR1 ENHRY, CDR2 SYGVKD. The CDR3 covers 13 residues. V trimming: 10 bases; J trimming: 6 bases; junction bases outside the gene matches: 10. CDR3: CATYGQGIGEQYF. In DNA form, the CDR3 reads TGTGCCACCTACGGACAGGGGATAGGCGAGCAGTACTTC.

The chain carries TRBV5-1 and TRBJ2-3, with 14 bases matching TRBD2. Per the germline V gene, CDR1 is SGHRS and CDR2 is YFSETQ. Losses at the gene ends were 4 bases for V and 10 bases for J; bases not matched to a gene: 5. The CDR3 runs to 14 residues. CDR3 residues: CASSPGLAGASQYF. As DNA, the CDR3 is TGCGCCAGCAGCCCGGGACTAGCGGGAGCCTCGCAGTATTTT.

This chain uses TRBV2 with TRBJ2-1, with 7 positions matching TRBD1. V trimming: 4 bases; J trimming: 0 bases; junction bases outside the gene matches: 6. In germline, CDR1 is SNHLY, CDR2 FYNNEI. This CDR3 contains 16 residues. CDR3: CASSGGQTSSYNEQFF. The CDR3 bases are TGTGCCAGCAGTGGGGGACAGACGAGCTCCTACAATGAGCAGTTCTTC.

This sequence joins TRBV6-6 and TRBJ1-2; tentatively, D is TRBD1 (6 bases). The CDR3 spans 15 residues. Trimming took 8 bases from V and 0 from J, leaving 16 bases between them. The germline V gene encodes CDR1 MNHNY and CDR2 SVGAGI (reference sequence). Here the CDR3 DNA reads TGTGCCAGCGGAACTCAGGGGTCGGCTAACTATGGCTACACCTTC. Its protein is CASGTQGSANYGYTF.

This sequence joins TRBV30 and TRBJ2-7, with 13 bases matching TRBD2. The germline CDR1 and CDR2 sequences are GTSNPN and SVGIG (reference sequence). CDR3 length: 17 amino acids. Germline trimming cut 3 bases from V and 2 bases from J; bases unmatched to any gene: 10. In DNA, the CDR3 is TGTGCCTGGAGCGGGACTAGCGGGACCCTTTCCCCCTACGAGCAGTACTTC. Translation: CAWSGTSGTLSPYEQYF.

The rearrangement joins TRBV28 to TRBJ2-7; D is undetermined. Trimming removed 4 bases at V and 3 bases at J, with 16 bases between. The CDR3 totals 15 residues. Germline lookup yields CDR1 MDHEN and CDR2 SYDVKM. In DNA form, the CDR3 reads TGTGCCAGCAGTTCAGGCACTGCGCAGAGCTACGAGCAGTACTTC. It specifies CASSSGTAQSYEQYF.

The gene calls are TRBV29-1 and TRBJ2-5, with D maybe TRBD2 (6 bases). V was pared by 4 bases and J by 4 bases, with 16 bases between. Germline assignment: CDR1 SQVTM and CDR2 ANQGSEA. The CDR3 is 14 residues long. DNA for the CDR3: TGCAGCGTTGGGGTGCGGGACTCTCGAGAGACCCAGTACTTC. This encodes CSVGVRDSRETQYF.

This rearrangement joins TRBV18 to TRBJ2-3; 11 nucleotides align to TRBD2. J lost 2 bases, V lost 3 bases, and 10 bases had no gene match. CDR1 is KGHSH, CDR2 LQKENI, per germline. This CDR3 contains 18 residues. CDR3 sequence reads: CASSPPWISGRATDTQYF. Here the CDR3 DNA reads TGTGCCAGCTCACCGCCGTGGATTAGCGGGAGGGCCACAGATACGCAGTATTTT.

This clone showed up just a few times. This chain uses TRBV12-5 with TRBJ2-1; the match to TRBD2 covers 15 bases. The length of the CDR3 is 18 residues. Germline CDR1 is LGHNT and CDR2 is FRNRAP. With 2 bases clipped from V and 12 bases from J, the junction kept 14 bases outside the gene matches. CDR3 amino acids: CASGLSTWTSGRGARQFF. The CDR3 nucleotides read TGTGCTAGTGGTTTGTCGACCTGGACTAGCGGGAGGGGGGCGAGGCAGTTCTTC.

The CDR3 DNA sequence: TGCGCCAGCAGCTTGGAACCAGTAAACAATGAGCAGTTCTTC. Encoded protein: CASSLEPVNNEQFF. The chain uses TRBV5-1 and TRBJ2-1; D uncertain. This CDR3 contains 14 residues. Trimming pared 0 bases from V and 5 bases from J, leaving 9 bases between. The V gene's germline CDR1 is SGHRS and CDR2 YFSETQ.

The chain has TRBV27 and TRBJ2-5; possibly TRBD2 for D (6 bases). The CDR3 loop spans 14 amino acids. V was clipped by 2 bases and J by 3 bases, with 10 bases between them. Germline V gives CDR1 MNHEY, CDR2 SMNVEV (reference sequence). The CDR3 here is CASSLIGTEETQYF. The CDR3 bases are TGTGCCAGCAGTTTAATAGGGACTGAAGAGACCCAGTACTTC.

The chain carries TRBV6-4 and TRBJ2-7; D perhaps matches TRBD1 (6 bases). V dropped 6 bases and J dropped 2 bases, with 14 bases sitting between them. Germline CDR1 is MRHNA and CDR2 is SNTAGT. CDR3 length: 14 residues. The chain's CDR3 is CASRGKDRTYEQYF. CDR3 nucleotide sequence: TGTGCCAGCAGGGGGAAGGACAGAACCTACGAGCAGTACTTC.

The genes are TRBV28 and TRBJ2-1; tentatively, D is TRBD2 (5 bases). V lost 2 bases and J 5 bases, leaving 10 bases between the germline ends. Per the germline V gene, CDR1 is MDHEN and CDR2 is SYDVKM. The CDR3 runs 14 residues. Here the CDR3 reads CASSLAGTDNEQFF. The CDR3 nucleotides are TGTGCCAGCAGTTTAGCGGGTACCGACAATGAGCAGTTCTTC.

This chain connects TRBV2 to TRBJ1-5; 7 nucleotides line up with TRBD1. V dropped 4 bases and J dropped 7; count of bases not matched to a gene: 7. Germline V gene lookup returns CDR1 SNHLY and CDR2 FYNNEI. This CDR3 comprises 14 residues. Written as DNA, the CDR3 is TGTGCCAGCAGTGGACAGGGCATTGGGCAGCCCCAGCATTTT. Translated, it gives CASSGQGIGQPQHF.

V is TRBV28 and J is TRBJ2-1, with TRBD2 matching over 9 bases. Germline lookup yields CDR1 MDHEN and CDR2 SYDVKM. This CDR3 has 12 amino acids. The CDR3 loop is CGSGRLYNEQFF. CDR3 sequence (DNA): TGTGGAAGCGGGAGGCTCTACAATGAGCAGTTCTTC.

The V and J genes are TRBV7-3 and TRBJ2-6; D is ambiguous. Germline V gene data show CDR1 as SGHTA and CDR2 as FQGTGA. The CDR3 is 15 amino acids. V was shortened by 7 bases and J by 0 bases, with 10 bases between the two germline ends. The DNA of the CDR3 is TGTGCCAGCACCCGAGATGGCTCTGGGGCCAACGTCCTGACTTTC. This codes for CASTRDGSGANVLTF. Full variable domain (remainder filled in from reference TRBV7-3 and TRBJ2-6): GAGVSQTPSNKVTEKGKYVELRCDPISGHTALYWYRQSLGQGPEFLIYFQGTGAADDSGLPNDRFFAVRPEGSVSTLKIQRTERGDSAVYLCASTRDGSGANVLTFGAGSRLTVL.

The CDR3, as DNA: TGTGCCAGCAGTACGACCCCGGTCGGGGGCACTGAAGCTTTCTTT. Protein product: CASSTTPVGGTEAFF. This chain links TRBV27 with TRBJ1-1; D may be TRBD1 (5 bases). Germline-derived CDR1 and CDR2 are MNHEY and SMNVEV (reference sequence). V shed 5 bases and J shed 4 bases, with 17 bases lying between them. The CDR3 has 15 residues.

The rearrangement joins TRBV5-4 to TRBJ2-6, with 7 bases lining up with TRBD1. Germline loops: CDR1 SGHNT, CDR2 YYREEE (reference sequence). The CDR3 covers 18 residues. V lost 2 bases to trimming and J lost 3 bases; unmatched junction nucleotides: 11. CDR3: CASSLGGQAFGGANVLTF. The DNA for the CDR3 is TGTGCCAGCAGCTTAGGCGGACAGGCATTTGGTGGGGCCAACGTCCTGACTTTC.

J is TRBJ2-7 and V is TRBV19; 13 bases are shared with TRBD2. V dropped 6 bases and J dropped 4; count of bases not matched to a gene: 9. CDR3 length: 16 amino acids. CDR1 is LNHDA, CDR2 SQIVND, per germline (reference sequence). The CDR3 spells CASSRTSGSGGYEQYF. In DNA, the CDR3 is TGTGCCAGTAGCAGGACTAGCGGGAGCGGAGGGTACGAGCAGTACTTC.

This chain links TRBV9 with TRBJ2-2, with 8 bases identical to TRBD1. Looked up from germline, CDR1 is SGDLS and CDR2 is YYNGEE. This CDR3 contains 15 residues. With 3 bases clipped from V and 4 bases from J, the junction kept 5 bases outside the gene matches. In nucleotides, the CDR3 is TGTGCCAGCAGCGCCCGGACAGGGCCCACCGGGGAGCTGTTTTTT. Translation gives CASSARTGPTGELFF.

The chain couples TRBV5-1 to TRBJ2-1, with 11 bases identical to TRBD2. V trimming: 5 bases; J trimming: 5 bases; junction bases outside the gene matches: 9. CDR1 is SGHRS and CDR2 is YFSETQ in the germline V gene. The CDR3 loop spans 16 amino acids. The CDR3 DNA reads as TGCGCCAGCAGGCCCTTAGCGGGAGGGCCCCACAATGAGCAGTTCTTC. Encoded protein: CASRPLAGGPHNEQFF.